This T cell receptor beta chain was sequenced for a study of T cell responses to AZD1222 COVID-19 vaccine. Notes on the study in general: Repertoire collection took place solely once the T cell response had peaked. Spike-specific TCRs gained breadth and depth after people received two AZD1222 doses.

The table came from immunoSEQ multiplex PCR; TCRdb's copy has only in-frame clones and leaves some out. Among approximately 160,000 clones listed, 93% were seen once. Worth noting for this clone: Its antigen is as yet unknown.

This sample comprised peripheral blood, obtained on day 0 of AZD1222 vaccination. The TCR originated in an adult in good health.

In DNA, the CDR3 is TGTGCCAGCAGCCAAGGGCTAGCGGGGGGGCGATATCACATTCAGTACTTC. This gives the protein CASSQGLAGGRYHIQYF. The rearrangement uses TRBV4-2 and TRBJ2-4; 12 nucleotides match TRBD2. Germline values: CDR1 LGHNA, CDR2 YNFKEQ. This CDR3 has 17 residues. Trimming at V came to 1 base and at J to 8 bases, leaving 9 bases not matched to a gene.